The present TCR beta chain was sequenced within a study of shared clonotypes between healthy human individuals. Comments on this clone: What it recognizes is unknown. Other DNA sequences of this sample code for an identical CDR3.

Every subset had its genomic DNA shared out evenly among several immunoSEQ plates. Assay: immunoSEQ multiplex PCR; the TCRdb copy retains only in-frame clones and omits some. Of 550,000 to 750,000 clones in the sample, around 95% were seen once. General study findings and limits: Across a few donors, naive CD4 shared around 5.3%, naive CD8 under 4%, memory CD4 more than 2%, memory CD8 more than 0.35%.

Between the trimmed V and J ends, which lost 0 bases and 3 bases, there was a span of 6 bases. The length of the CDR3 is 13 residues. Germline CDR1 is MNHEY and CDR2 is SVGAGI. CD45RO negativity and positive selection for CCR7 defined naive CD8 cells, a population that excluded terminally differentiated effector memory CD45RA+ cells. The sequencing sample was made of naive CD8+ T cells sorted from blood. V gene TRBV6-5 combines with J gene TRBJ2-7; possible D gene TRBD1, 6 bases. This TCR derives from a woman aged 30 to 39 in good health. The CDR3 nucleotides read TGTGCCAGCAGTTACTCCAGGGGCTACGAGCAGTACTTC. The encoded protein is CASSYSRGYEQYF.